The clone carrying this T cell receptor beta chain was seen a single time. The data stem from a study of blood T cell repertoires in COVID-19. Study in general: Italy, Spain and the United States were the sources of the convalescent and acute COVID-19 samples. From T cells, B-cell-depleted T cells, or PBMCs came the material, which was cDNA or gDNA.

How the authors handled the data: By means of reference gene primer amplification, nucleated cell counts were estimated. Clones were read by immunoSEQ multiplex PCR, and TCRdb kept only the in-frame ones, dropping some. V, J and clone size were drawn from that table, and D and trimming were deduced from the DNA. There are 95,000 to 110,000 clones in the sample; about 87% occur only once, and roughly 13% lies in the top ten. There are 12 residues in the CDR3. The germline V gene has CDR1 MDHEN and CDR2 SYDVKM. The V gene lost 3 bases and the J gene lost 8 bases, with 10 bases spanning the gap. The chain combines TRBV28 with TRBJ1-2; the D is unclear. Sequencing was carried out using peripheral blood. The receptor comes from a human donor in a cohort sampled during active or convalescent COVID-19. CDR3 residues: CASSLGPGGYTF. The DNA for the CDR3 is TGTGCCAGCAGTTTGGGTCCAGGAGGCTACACCTTC.